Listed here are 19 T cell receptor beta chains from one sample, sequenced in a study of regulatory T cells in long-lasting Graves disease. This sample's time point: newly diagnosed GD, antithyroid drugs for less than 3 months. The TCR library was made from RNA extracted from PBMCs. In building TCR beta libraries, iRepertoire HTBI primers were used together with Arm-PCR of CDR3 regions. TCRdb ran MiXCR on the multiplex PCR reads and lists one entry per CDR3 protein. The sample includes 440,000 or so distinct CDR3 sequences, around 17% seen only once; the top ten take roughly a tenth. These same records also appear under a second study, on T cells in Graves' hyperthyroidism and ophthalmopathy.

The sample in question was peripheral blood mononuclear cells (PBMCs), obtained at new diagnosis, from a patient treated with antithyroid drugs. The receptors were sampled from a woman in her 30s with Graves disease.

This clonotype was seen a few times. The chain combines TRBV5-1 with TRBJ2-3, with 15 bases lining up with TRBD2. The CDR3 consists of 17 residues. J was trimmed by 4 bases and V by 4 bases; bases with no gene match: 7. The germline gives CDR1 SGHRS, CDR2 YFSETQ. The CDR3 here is CASSGLAGGPGADTQYF. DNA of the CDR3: TGCGCCAGCAGCGGACTAGCGGGAGGGCCAGGGGCAGATACGCAGTATTTT.

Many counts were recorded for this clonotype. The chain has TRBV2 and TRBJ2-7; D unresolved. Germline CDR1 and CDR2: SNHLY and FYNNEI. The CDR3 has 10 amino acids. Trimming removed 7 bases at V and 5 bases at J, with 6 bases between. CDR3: CASKAHEQYF. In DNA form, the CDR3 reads TGTGCCAGCAAGGCTCACGAGCAGTACTTC.

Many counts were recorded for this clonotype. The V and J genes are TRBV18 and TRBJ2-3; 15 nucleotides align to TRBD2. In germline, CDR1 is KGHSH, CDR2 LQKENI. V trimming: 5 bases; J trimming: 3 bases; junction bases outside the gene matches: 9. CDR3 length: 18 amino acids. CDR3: CASSTPGLAGGSTDTQYF. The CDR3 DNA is TGTGCCAGCTCAACTCCGGGACTAGCGGGAGGATCGACAGATACGCAGTATTTT.

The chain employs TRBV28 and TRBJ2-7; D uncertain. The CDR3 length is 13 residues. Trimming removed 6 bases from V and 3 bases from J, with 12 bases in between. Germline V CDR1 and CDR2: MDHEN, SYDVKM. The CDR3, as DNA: TGTGCCAGCAGCCCCCCAGGTTTCTACGAGCAGTACTTC. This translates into CASSPPGFYEQYF.

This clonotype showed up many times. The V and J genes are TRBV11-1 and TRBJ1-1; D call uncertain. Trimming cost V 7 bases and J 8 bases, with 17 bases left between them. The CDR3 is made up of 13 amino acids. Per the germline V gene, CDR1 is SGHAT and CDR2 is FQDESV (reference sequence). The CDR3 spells CASTQTPAGEAFF. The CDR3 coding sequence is TGTGCCAGCACCCAGACGCCGGCGGGAGAAGCTTTCTTT. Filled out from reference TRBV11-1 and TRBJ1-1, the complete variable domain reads EAEVAQSPRYKITEKSQAVAFWCDPISGHATLYWYRQILGQGPELLVQFQDESVVDDSQLPKDRFSAERLKGVDSTLKIQPAELGDSAMYLCASTQTPAGEAFFGQGTRLTVV.

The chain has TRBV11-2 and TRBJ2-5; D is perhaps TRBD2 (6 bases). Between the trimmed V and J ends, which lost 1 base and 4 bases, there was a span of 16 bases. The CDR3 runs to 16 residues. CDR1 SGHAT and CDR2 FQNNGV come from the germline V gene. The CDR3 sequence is CASSLGSGPNLETQYF. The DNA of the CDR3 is TGTGCCAGCAGCTTAGGTAGCGGCCCAAACCTAGAGACCCAGTACTTC.

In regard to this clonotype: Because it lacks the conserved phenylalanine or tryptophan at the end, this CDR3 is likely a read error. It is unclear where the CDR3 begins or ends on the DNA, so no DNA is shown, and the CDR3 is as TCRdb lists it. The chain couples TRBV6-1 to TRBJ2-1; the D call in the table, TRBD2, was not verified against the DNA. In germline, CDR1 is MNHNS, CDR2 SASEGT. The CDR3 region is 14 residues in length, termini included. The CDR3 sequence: CASSTGGLAGVPLS.

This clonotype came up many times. CDR3 amino acids: CASKNSGRGSYNEQFF. CDR3 DNA: TGTGCCAGCAAGAATAGCGGGAGGGGATCCTACAATGAGCAGTTCTTC. V and J are TRBV7-8 and TRBJ2-1; 11 bases agree with TRBD2. Trimming took 7 bases from V and 1 from J; bases not matched to a gene: 6. This CDR3 is built from 16 residues. In germline, CDR1 is SGHVS, CDR2 FQNEAQ.

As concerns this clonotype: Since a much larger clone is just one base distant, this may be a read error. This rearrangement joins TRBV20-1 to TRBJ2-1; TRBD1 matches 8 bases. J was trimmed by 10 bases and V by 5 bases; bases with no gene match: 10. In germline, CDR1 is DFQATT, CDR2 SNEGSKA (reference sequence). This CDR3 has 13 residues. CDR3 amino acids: CSASPGQGNEQFF. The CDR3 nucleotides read TGCAGTGCTTCCCCCGGACAGGGCAACGAGCAGTTCTTC.

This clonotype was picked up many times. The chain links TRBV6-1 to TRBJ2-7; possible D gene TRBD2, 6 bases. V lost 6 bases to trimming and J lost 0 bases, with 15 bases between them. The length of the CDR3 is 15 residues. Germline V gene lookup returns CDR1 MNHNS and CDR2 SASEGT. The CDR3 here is CASSLSASVSYEQYF. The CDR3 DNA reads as TGTGCCAGCAGCCTCTCGGCTAGCGTCTCCTACGAGCAGTACTTC.

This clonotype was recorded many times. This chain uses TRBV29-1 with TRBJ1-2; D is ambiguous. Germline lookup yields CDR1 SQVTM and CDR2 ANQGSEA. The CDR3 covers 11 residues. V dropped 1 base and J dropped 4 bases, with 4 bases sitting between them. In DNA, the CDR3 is TGCAGCGTTGAAGTTGGCTATGGCTACACCTTC. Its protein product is CSVEVGYGYTF.

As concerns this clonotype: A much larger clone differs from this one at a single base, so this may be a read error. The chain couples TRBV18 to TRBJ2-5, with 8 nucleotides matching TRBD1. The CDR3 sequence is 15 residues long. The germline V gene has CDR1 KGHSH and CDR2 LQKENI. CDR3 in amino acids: CASSPDRDGTGEQSF. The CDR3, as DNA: TGTGCCAGCTCACCGGACAGGGATGGAACGGGTGAGCAGTCCTTC. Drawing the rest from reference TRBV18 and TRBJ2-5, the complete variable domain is NAGVMQNPRHLVRRRGQEARLRCSPMKGHSHVYWYRQLPEEGLKFMVYLQKENIIDESGMPKERFSAEFPKEGPSILRIQQVVRGDSAAYFCASSPDRDGTGEQSFGPGTRLLVL.

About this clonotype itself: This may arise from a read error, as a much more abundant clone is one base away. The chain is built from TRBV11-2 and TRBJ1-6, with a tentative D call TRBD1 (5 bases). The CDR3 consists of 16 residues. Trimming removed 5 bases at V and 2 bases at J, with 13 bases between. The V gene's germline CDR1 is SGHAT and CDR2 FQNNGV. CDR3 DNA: TGTGCCAGCAGCCTGGGGGGTAGCCCCTATAATTCACCCCTCCACTTT. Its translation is CASSLGGSPYNSPLHF.

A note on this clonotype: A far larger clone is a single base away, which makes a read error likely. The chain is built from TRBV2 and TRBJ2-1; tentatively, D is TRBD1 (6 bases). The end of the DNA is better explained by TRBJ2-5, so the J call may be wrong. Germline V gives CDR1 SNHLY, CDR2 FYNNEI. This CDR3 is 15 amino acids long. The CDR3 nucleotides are TGTGCCAACAGTACCCGCCCCTCCAGGGGAGAGACCCAGTACTTC. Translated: CANSTRPSRGETQYF.

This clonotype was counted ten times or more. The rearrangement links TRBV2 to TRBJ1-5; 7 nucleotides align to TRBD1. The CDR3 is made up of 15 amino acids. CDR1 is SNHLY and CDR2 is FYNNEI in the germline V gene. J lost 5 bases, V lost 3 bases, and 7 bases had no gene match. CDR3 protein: CASSDVRGAYQPQHF. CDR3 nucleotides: TGTGCCAGCAGTGACGTCAGGGGGGCCTATCAGCCCCAGCATTTT.

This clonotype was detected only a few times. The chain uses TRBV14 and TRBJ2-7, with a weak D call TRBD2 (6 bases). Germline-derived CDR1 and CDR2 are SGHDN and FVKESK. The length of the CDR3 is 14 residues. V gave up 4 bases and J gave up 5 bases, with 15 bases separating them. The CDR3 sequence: CASSPLWRVHEQYF. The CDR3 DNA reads TGTGCCAGCAGCCCCCTATGGAGGGTTCACGAGCAGTACTTC.

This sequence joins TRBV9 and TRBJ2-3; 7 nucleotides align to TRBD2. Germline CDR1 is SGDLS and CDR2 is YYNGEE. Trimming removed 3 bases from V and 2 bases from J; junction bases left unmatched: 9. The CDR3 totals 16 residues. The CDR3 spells CASSASLATDTDTQYF. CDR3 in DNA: TGTGCCAGCAGCGCATCACTAGCGACAGACACAGATACGCAGTATTTT.

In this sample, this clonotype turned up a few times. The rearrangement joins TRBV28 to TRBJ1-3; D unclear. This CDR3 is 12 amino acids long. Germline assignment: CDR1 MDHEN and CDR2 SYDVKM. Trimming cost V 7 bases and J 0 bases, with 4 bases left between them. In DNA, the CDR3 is TGTGCCAGCAAGACCTCTGGAAACACCATATATTTT. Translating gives CASKTSGNTIYF. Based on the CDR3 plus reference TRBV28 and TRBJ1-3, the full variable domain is DVKVTQSSRYLVKRTGEKVFLECVQDMDHENMFWYRQDPGLGLRLIYFSYDVKMKEKGDIPEGYSVSREKKERFSLILESASTNQTSMYLCASKTSGNTIYFGEGSWLTVV.

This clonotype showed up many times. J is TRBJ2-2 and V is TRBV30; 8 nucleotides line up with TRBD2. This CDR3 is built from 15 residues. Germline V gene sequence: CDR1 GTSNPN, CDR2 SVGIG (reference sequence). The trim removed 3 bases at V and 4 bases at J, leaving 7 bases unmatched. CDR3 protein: CAWRPGGGATGELFF. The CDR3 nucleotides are TGTGCCTGGAGACCGGGGGGGGGAGCCACCGGGGAGCTGTTTTTT.